This TCR beta chain appears in the sequencing data of a study of cytomegalovirus exposure and HLA in healthy donors. 60 Vbeta and 13 Jbeta primers were used in PCR. Here immunoSEQ multiplex PCR was the method, and the copy in TCRdb shows in-frame clones only, minus some. The sample lists more than 150,000 clones, approximately 84% occurring once. Germline V lookup: CDR1 MNHEY, CDR2 SVGAGI. V gave up 0 bases and J gave up 6 bases; unmatched junction bases: 6. The CDR3 is 15 residues long. The rearrangement joins TRBV6-5 to TRBJ2-5; 8 bases match TRBD1. Sample: PBMCs. The clonotype was recovered from a man aged 45-65 years in good health and CMV-seropositive. The chain's CDR3 is CASSYSRTGSKTQYF. For the CDR3, the DNA is TGTGCCAGCAGTTACTCCCGGACAGGGTCGAAGACCCAGTACTTC.